The 26 T cell receptor beta chains below come from one sample, sequenced in a study of cytomegalovirus exposure and HLA in healthy donors. The PCR ran on 60 Vbeta and 13 Jbeta primers. Sequencing was performed with immunoSEQ multiplex PCR; in TCRdb, only in-frame clones are kept and a portion is missing. The sample includes about 88,000 clones, roughly 69% of them seen just once. Source material: PBMCs. These receptors all stem from a man aged 45-65 years in good health and CMV-seronegative.

In this sample, this clone turned up a few times. This sequence joins TRBV2 and TRBJ1-2, with 11 bases lining up with TRBD1. Germline V gives CDR1 SNHLY, CDR2 FYNNEI. This CDR3 is built from 14 residues. V lost 2 bases and J lost 6; bases outside the gene matches: 2. The DNA of the CDR3 is TGTGCCAGCAGTGAATGGGGACAGGGGGATGGCTACACCTTC. It is translated as CASSEWGQGDGYTF.

The rearrangement links TRBV30 to TRBJ2-3; TRBD2 might be the D (5 bases). Germline CDR1 is GTSNPN and CDR2 is SVGIG (reference sequence). V lost 2 bases to trimming and J lost 0 bases, with 12 bases between them. This CDR3 spans 15 amino acids. The CDR3 DNA is TGTGCCTGGAGTTTAGGACTGATTAGCACAGATACGCAGTATTTT. Translated: CAWSLGLISTDTQYF.

The chain employs TRBV27 and TRBJ2-3; 7 nucleotides line up with TRBD1. J lost 1 base, V lost 3 bases, and 7 bases had no gene match. Germline lookup yields CDR1 MNHEY and CDR2 SMNVEV (reference sequence). The CDR3 loop spans 16 amino acids. This CDR3 reads CASSLVTGFGTDTQYF. The CDR3 DNA reads as TGTGCCAGCAGTTTGGTGACAGGGTTTGGCACAGATACGCAGTATTTT.

The chain joins TRBV5-4 to TRBJ1-1; D unresolved. The CDR3 length is 13 residues. V was cut by 4 bases and J by 0 bases, with 7 bases left in between. The germline V gene has CDR1 SGHNT and CDR2 YYREEE (reference sequence). CDR3 sequence (DNA): TGTGCCAGCAGCCTAGTCATGAACACTGAAGCTTTCTTT. This translates into CASSLVMNTEAFF.

The chain combines TRBV2 with TRBJ2-1; 10 bases fit TRBD2. The germline gives CDR1 SNHLY, CDR2 FYNNEI. The CDR3 is 14 amino acids. J lost 4 bases, V lost 8 bases, and 5 bases had no gene match. CDR3 DNA: TGTGCCAGCTTAATGACTAGCGGGTACAATGAGCAGTTCTTC. Translation: CASLMTSGYNEQFF.

The chain joins TRBV7-9 to TRBJ1-4; no definite D call. The V gene's germline CDR1 is SEHNR and CDR2 FQNEAQ (reference sequence). The CDR3 has 12 amino acids. V gave up 5 bases and J gave up 8 bases, with 9 bases separating them. The CDR3 region has the DNA TGTGCCAGCAGCCAGGTACAGGAAAAACTGTTTTTT. Translating it yields CASSQVQEKLFF.

The chain uses TRBV9 and TRBJ2-1; D gene ambiguous. V was shortened by 7 bases and J by 0 bases, with 11 bases between the two germline ends. CDR1 SGDLS and CDR2 YYNGEE come from the germline V gene. The CDR3 length is 14 residues. The CDR3 DNA reads as TGTGCCAGCGCCCCGCACAGCTCCTACAATGAGCAGTTCTTC. Amino acid sequence: CASAPHSSYNEQFF. The full variable domain, with the rest looked up from reference TRBV9 and TRBJ2-1, is DSGVTQTPKHLITATGQRVTLRCSPRSGDLSVYWYQQSLDQGLQFLIQYYNGEERAKGNILERFSAQQFPDLHSELNLSSLELGDSALYFCASAPHSSYNEQFFGPGTRLTVL.

The CDR3 loop is CASSLGPGTGYYEQYF. The DNA of the CDR3 is TGCGCCAGCAGCTTGGGGCCCGGGACAGGGTACTACGAGCAGTACTTC. The gene calls are TRBV5-1 and TRBJ2-7; 9 positions agree with TRBD1. Germline-derived CDR1 and CDR2 are SGHRS and YFSETQ. This CDR3 is built from 16 residues. Unmatched junction bases numbered 7, after V lost 0 bases and J lost 3 bases.

The chain combines TRBV27 with TRBJ1-3; TRBD1 matches 7 bases. CDR3 size: 14 residues. Germline loops: CDR1 MNHEY, CDR2 SMNVEV (reference sequence). The V segment lost 6 bases and the J segment 2 bases; nucleotides outside the gene matches: 4. The CDR3 DNA sequence: TGTGCCAGCAGGGTTACAGGGGCTGGAAACACCATATATTTT. This codes for CASRVTGAGNTIYF.

V usage is TRBV6-5 and J usage is TRBJ2-7, with 9 bases identical to TRBD1. The germline gives CDR1 MNHEY, CDR2 SVGAGI. V shed 6 bases and J 5 bases; nucleotides not matched to a gene: 8. The CDR3 loop spans 14 amino acids. The CDR3 is CASRGRDRVHEQYV. Written as DNA, the CDR3 is TGTGCCAGCAGAGGCCGGGACAGGGTCCACGAGCAGTACGTC.

This chain connects TRBV5-1 to TRBJ1-2, with D possibly TRBD1 on 6 matching bases. Germline loops: CDR1 SGHRS, CDR2 YFSETQ. Trimming removed 1 base at V and 7 bases at J, with 17 bases between. CDR3 size: 15 residues. The CDR3, as DNA: TGCGCCAGCAGCTTGTTTCGGGGGGCGAAGAGTGGCTACACCTTC. Translation: CASSLFRGAKSGYTF.

The genes are TRBV28 and TRBJ1-1, with 8 bases aligning to TRBD1. The CDR3 loop spans 15 amino acids. CDR1 and CDR2 (germline): MDHEN, SYDVKM. Trimming cost V 4 bases and J 5 bases; bases outside gene matches: 9. Here the CDR3 DNA reads TGTGCCAGCAGTTCACCAGGGGGCGCGGAGACTGAAGCTTTCTTT. This sequence encodes CASSSPGGAETEAFF.

V is TRBV11-3 and J is TRBJ2-2; D is uncertain. Deletions cut 3 bases from V and 6 bases from J, with 8 bases between. Per germline, CDR1 SGHNT and CDR2 YENEEA. This CDR3 region has 13 residues. In nucleotides, the CDR3 is TGTGCCAGCAGCTTTTTAGTGTCCGGGGAGCTGTTTTTT. It encodes CASSFLVSGELFF. The full variable domain, its missing parts supplied by reference TRBV11-3 and TRBJ2-2, is EAGVVQSPRYKIIEKKQPVAFWCNPISGHNTLYWYLQNLGQGPELLIRYENEEAVDDSQLPKDRFSAERLKGVDSTLKIQPAELGDSAVYLCASSFLVSGELFFGEGSRLTVL.

As to this clone: At one boundary the junction diverges from the germline segment, which might be a read error. The chain links TRBV4-3 to TRBJ1-1, with D possibly matching TRBD1 (5 bases). The CDR3 consists of 16 residues. In germline, CDR1 is LGHNA, CDR2 YSLEER. The CDR3 loop reads CATSQDGTSGRTEAFF. The CDR3 DNA sequence: TGCGCCACCAGCCAAGATGGAACCTCAGGGAGGACTGAAGCTTTCTTT.

This clone was observed a handful of times. The sample contains more than one DNA sequence encoding this CDR3. The chain has TRBV29-1 and TRBJ1-1; D possibly corresponds to TRBD1 (5 bases). CDR1 is SQVTM and CDR2 is ANQGSEA in the germline V gene. The ends were cut back, 7 bases at V and 5 bases at J, with 8 bases in the middle. The CDR3 loop spans 10 amino acids. The CDR3 coding sequence is TGCAGCGCCGGGGGAACTGAAGCTTTCTTT. This codes for CSAGGTEAFF. Filled out from reference TRBV29-1 and TRBJ1-1, the complete variable domain reads SAVISQKPSRDICQRGTSLTIQCQVDSQVTMMFWYRQQPGQSLTLIATANQGSEATYESGFVIDKFPISRPNLTFSTLTVSNMSPEDSSIYLCSAGGTEAFFGQGTRLTVV.

CDR3 region: CASSRQRNTEAFF. The CDR3 nucleotides read TGTGCCAGCAGTCGACAGAGGAACACTGAAGCTTTCTTT. The J gene is TRBJ1-1, the V gene TRBV28; D may be TRBD1 (5 bases). Germline values: CDR1 MDHEN, CDR2 SYDVKM. This CDR3 is 13 amino acids long. Trimming cost V 5 bases and J 1 base, with 8 bases left between them.

The gene calls are TRBV14 and TRBJ2-7; 10 bases map to TRBD2. The length of the CDR3 is 15 residues. V trimming: 1 base; J trimming: 2 bases; junction bases outside the gene matches: 2. CDR1 is SGHDN and CDR2 is FVKESK in the germline V gene. For the CDR3, the DNA is TGTGCCAGCAGCCAAGGGCTAGCGGGGGCCTACGAGCAGTACTTC. It specifies CASSQGLAGAYEQYF.

This chain links TRBV6-1 with TRBJ2-7; D is perhaps TRBD1 (6 bases). The germline V gene has CDR1 MNHNS and CDR2 SASEGT. The ends were cut back, 6 bases at V and 0 bases at J, with 15 bases in the middle. This CDR3 has 15 amino acids. CDR3 amino acids: CASRKLQGSSYEQYV. The CDR3 bases are TGTGCCAGCAGGAAACTACAGGGTAGCTCCTACGAGCAGTACGTC.

The chain uses TRBV19 and TRBJ2-1, with TRBD2 matching over 8 bases. The CDR3 spans 15 residues. In germline, CDR1 is LNHDA, CDR2 SQIVND (reference sequence). With 11 bases clipped from V and 8 bases from J, the junction kept 17 bases outside the gene matches. In DNA, the CDR3 is TGTGCCGCCGGGAGGGGATCAGGTGGGAGCGATGAGCAGTTCTTC. Its protein product is CAAGRGSGGSDEQFF.

The chain has TRBV28 and TRBJ2-7; D perhaps matches TRBD2 (7 bases). The CDR3 is made up of 14 amino acids. Germline CDR1 MDHEN, CDR2 SYDVKM. V was cut by 7 bases and J by 6 bases, with 19 bases left in between. The CDR3 protein is CASNLTWGGPEQYF. The CDR3 nucleotides are TGTGCCAGCAATCTAACGTGGGGGGGCCCCGAGCAGTACTTC.

The J gene is TRBJ1-2, the V gene TRBV28, with 7 bases aligning to TRBD1. CDR1 is MDHEN and CDR2 is SYDVKM in the germline V gene. The CDR3 has 16 residues. V dropped 5 bases and J dropped 2; count of bases not matched to a gene: 11. Here the CDR3 reads CASSDTRQGGNYGYTF. The CDR3 DNA reads TGTGCCAGCAGTGACACCCGACAGGGCGGGAACTATGGCTACACCTTC.

The J gene is TRBJ1-1, the V gene TRBV28; 8 nucleotides line up with TRBD1. The CDR3 is 16 amino acids. The germline V gene has CDR1 MDHEN and CDR2 SYDVKM. With 3 bases clipped from V and 5 bases from J, the junction kept 11 bases outside the gene matches. CDR3 loop: CASSFLPDRGQTEAFF. CDR3 DNA sequence: TGTGCCAGCAGTTTCCTCCCCGACAGGGGCCAAACTGAAGCTTTCTTT.

This rearrangement joins TRBV29-1 to TRBJ2-3, with 7 bases identical to TRBD2. The CDR3 is 12 residues long. V lost 1 base, J lost 7 bases, and 2 bases stayed unmatched. Germline-derived CDR1 and CDR2 are SQVTM and ANQGSEA. The CDR3, as DNA: TGCAGCGTTGAAGGGGGGGGATATACGCAGTATTTT. This translates into CSVEGGGYTQYF.

The J gene is TRBJ2-5, the V gene TRBV4-2, with 8 bases that match TRBD2. J was trimmed by 5 bases and V by 2 bases; bases with no gene match: 7. Germline assignment: CDR1 LGHNA and CDR2 YNFKEQ. The CDR3 sequence is 15 residues long. The CDR3 protein is CASSQTGLGGETQYF. The CDR3 bases are TGTGCCAGCAGCCAAACGGGACTAGGAGGGGAGACCCAGTACTTC.

The V and J genes are TRBV12-5 and TRBJ1-4; tentative D call: TRBD1 (5 bases). Germline V gene sequence: CDR1 LGHNT, CDR2 FRNRAP. V dropped 0 bases and J dropped 7 bases, with 9 bases sitting between them. This CDR3 is built from 14 residues. The CDR3 DNA sequence: TGTGCTAGTGGTTTGGTCGGGACTCGTGAAAAACTGTTTTTT. It encodes CASGLVGTREKLFF.

The chain uses TRBV28 and TRBJ1-4, with TRBD1 identical over 7 bases. Germline V lookup: CDR1 MDHEN, CDR2 SYDVKM. This CDR3 is 15 amino acids long. Trimming removed 6 bases from V and 7 bases from J; junction bases left unmatched: 11. CDR3 bases: TGTGCCAGCAGCAACCCTAGGGGGCTCGGTGAAAAACTGTTTTTT. Its translation is CASSNPRGLGEKLFF.